These T cell receptor beta chains were read from a single sample in a study of control samples from healthy donors and cancer patients. Assay used: immunoSEQ multiplex PCR; TCRdb lists only in-frame clones, some missing. The sample consists of about 140,000 clones, approximately 90% of them appearing once. What was sequenced was blood. These receptors were taken from a woman aged 25 to 39 in good health. CDR3s include the opening cysteine and the closing phenylalanine or tryptophan. Fields, in order: clone size, J gene, V gene, CDR3 length, D gene, CDR3 DNA, CDR3 protein. D genes are given only for firm matches. For some rows the clone size is stated as once, few or many, or as a class when expanded; others skip it.

abundance: .; j_gene: TRBJ1-5; v_gene: TRBV14; len: 15; d_gene: .; CDR3nt: TGTGCCAGCAGCCAAGGTGTTGGTGATTCTTGGCCCCAGCATTTT; CDR3aa: CASSQGVGDSWPQHF
abundance: .; j_gene: TRBJ1-2; v_gene: TRBV6-5; len: 14; d_gene: .; CDR3nt: TGTGCCAGCAGCGCTTTTTTTGGGTCCTATGGCTACACCTTC; CDR3aa: CASSAFFGSYGYTF
abundance: .; j_gene: TRBJ1-4; v_gene: TRBV27; len: 12; d_gene: .; CDR3nt: TGTGCCAGCGGGCAGTACCGTGAAAAACTGTTTTTT; CDR3aa: CASGQYREKLFF
abundance: .; j_gene: TRBJ1-2; v_gene: TRBV30; len: 13; d_gene: .; CDR3nt: TGTGCCTGGGACGTAGCAAACAACTATGGCTACACCTTC; CDR3aa: CAWDVANNYGYTF
abundance: .; j_gene: TRBJ1-2; v_gene: TRBV30; len: 14; d_gene: .; CDR3nt: TGTGCCTGGAGGGCACCGGGGCAGGCCTATGGCTACACCTTC; CDR3aa: CAWRAPGQAYGYTF
abundance: .; j_gene: TRBJ2-7; v_gene: TRBV5-6; len: 13; d_gene: .; CDR3nt: TGTGCCAGCAGCTTGGGTGGCCCCTACGAGCAGTACTTC; CDR3aa: CASSLGGPYEQYF
abundance: .; j_gene: TRBJ1-2; v_gene: TRBV14; len: 14; d_gene: .; CDR3nt: TGTGCCAGCAGCCAAGCGGGAGGGATCTATGGCTACACCTTC; CDR3aa: CASSQAGGIYGYTF
abundance: .; j_gene: TRBJ2-7; v_gene: TRBV7-7; len: 19; d_gene: .; CDR3nt: TGTGCTAGCAGCTTACCCCCTCACACCCCCCTCTTCAGGTCCTACGAGCAGTACTTC; CDR3aa: CASSLPPHTPLFRSYEQYF
abundance: .; j_gene: TRBJ2-1; v_gene: TRBV28; len: 17; d_gene: .; CDR3nt: TGTGCCAGCAGTCCCATTGACTCAGAGGGGATCCACAATGAGCAGTTCTTC; CDR3aa: CASSPIDSEGIHNEQFF
abundance: .; j_gene: TRBJ1-3; v_gene: TRBV13; len: 15; d_gene: TRBD1; CDR3nt: TGTGCCAGCAGCTTAACCGGACAGGGCGAAAACACCATATATTTT; CDR3aa: CASSLTGQGENTIYF
abundance: .; j_gene: TRBJ1-1; v_gene: TRBV5-1; len: 15; d_gene: TRBD1; CDR3nt: TGCGCCAGCAGCTTAGGGACAGATCTTTCCACTGAAGCTTTCTTT; CDR3aa: CASSLGTDLSTEAFF
abundance: .; j_gene: TRBJ2-5; v_gene: TRBV5-1; len: 14; d_gene: .; CDR3nt: TGCGCCAGCAGCTTTACGGTAGGAGAAGAGACCCAGTACTTC; CDR3aa: CASSFTVGEETQYF
abundance: .; j_gene: TRBJ1-2; v_gene: TRBV28; len: 17; d_gene: TRBD1; CDR3nt: TGTGCCAGCAGTTTATTCTCACCGGGACAGGGGGGCTATGGCTACACCTTC; CDR3aa: CASSLFSPGQGGYGYTF
abundance: .; j_gene: TRBJ1-1; v_gene: TRBV7-3; len: 15; d_gene: .; CDR3nt: TGTGCCAGCAGCTTAATGGCAGGGCCGAACACTGAAGCTTTCTTT; CDR3aa: CASSLMAGPNTEAFF
abundance: .; j_gene: TRBJ2-5; v_gene: TRBV19; len: 13; d_gene: TRBD1; CDR3nt: TGTGCCAGTAGTAAGGACAGGCTGAAGACCCAGTACTTC; CDR3aa: CASSKDRLKTQYF
abundance: few; j_gene: TRBJ2-1; v_gene: TRBV11-2; len: 13; d_gene: .; CDR3nt: TGTGCCAGCAGCTTAGGCCCATACAATGAGCAGTTCTTC; CDR3aa: CASSLGPYNEQFF
abundance: few; j_gene: TRBJ1-1; v_gene: TRBV3-1/TRBV3-2; len: 12; d_gene: .; CDR3nt: TGTGCCAGCAGCCAAGATAGTGGTGAAGCTTTCTTT; CDR3aa: CASSQDSGEAFF
abundance: .; j_gene: TRBJ2-3; v_gene: TRBV12-3/TRBV12-4; len: 12; d_gene: .; CDR3nt: TGTGCCAGCAGCACCTCGACAGATACGCAGTATTTT; CDR3aa: CASSTSTDTQYF
abundance: .; j_gene: TRBJ2-5; v_gene: TRBV6-2/TRBV6-3; len: 16; d_gene: TRBD2; CDR3nt: TGTGCCAGCAGTGACTTTCTAGCGGGTTTTGAAGAGACCCAGTACTTC; CDR3aa: CASSDFLAGFEETQYF
abundance: .; j_gene: TRBJ2-3; v_gene: TRBV29-1; len: 11; d_gene: .; CDR3nt: TGCAGCGTTGAAACGAGAGATACGCAGTATTTT; CDR3aa: CSVETRDTQYF
abundance: .; j_gene: TRBJ1-5; v_gene: TRBV6-1; len: 15; d_gene: TRBD1; CDR3nt: TGTGCCAGCAGTGATCTGGACAGGGCAAATCAGCCCCAGCATTTT; CDR3aa: CASSDLDRANQPQHF
abundance: .; j_gene: TRBJ2-5; v_gene: TRBV29-1; len: 15; d_gene: .; CDR3nt: TGCAGCGTTGTGGGGGGCTCGATCGTCGGGGAGACCCAGTACTTC; CDR3aa: CSVVGGSIVGETQYF
abundance: .; j_gene: TRBJ2-5; v_gene: TRBV7-9; len: 14; d_gene: .; CDR3nt: TGTGCCAGCAGCCGACAACAGGGTCGGGAGACCCAGTACTTC; CDR3aa: CASSRQQGRETQYF
abundance: .; j_gene: TRBJ2-2; v_gene: TRBV6-6; len: 17; d_gene: TRBD2; CDR3nt: TGTGCCAGCAGTCCTGGGGCCGGCGGGAGGGCCTTCGGGGAGCTGTTTTTT; CDR3aa: CASSPGAGGRAFGELFF
abundance: few; j_gene: TRBJ1-3; v_gene: TRBV6-1; len: 17; d_gene: TRBD1; CDR3nt: TGTGCCAGCAGTGAAGATCCCGGGACAGGTACCCGAAACACCATATATTTT; CDR3aa: CASSEDPGTGTRNTIYF
abundance: .; j_gene: TRBJ2-5; v_gene: TRBV6-2/TRBV6-3; len: 17; d_gene: .; CDR3nt: TGTGCCAGCAGTTACTCCGAATACAGGGTCCCGGGAGAGACCCAGTACTTC; CDR3aa: CASSYSEYRVPGETQYF
abundance: .; j_gene: TRBJ1-2; v_gene: TRBV6-5; len: 15; d_gene: .; CDR3nt: TGTGCCAGCAGTCCCATGAGCATCGGCGACTATGGCTACACCTTC; CDR3aa: CASSPMSIGDYGYTF
abundance: few; j_gene: TRBJ2-5; v_gene: TRBV28; len: 15; d_gene: .; CDR3nt: TGTGCCAGCAGCTGGGTGGCGGGACGGACAGAGACCCAGTACTTC; CDR3aa: CASSWVAGRTETQYF
abundance: .; j_gene: TRBJ1-6; v_gene: TRBV6-5; len: 15; d_gene: .; CDR3nt: TGTGCCAGCAGTCCCCAGGGCTCCTATAATTCACCCCTCCACTTT; CDR3aa: CASSPQGSYNSPLHF
abundance: .; j_gene: TRBJ2-7; v_gene: TRBV28; len: 12; d_gene: TRBD2; CDR3nt: TGTGCCAGCTGTACGGGAGGATTCGAGCAGTACTTC; CDR3aa: CASCTGGFEQYF
abundance: .; j_gene: TRBJ1-2; v_gene: TRBV11-3; len: 14; d_gene: TRBD1; CDR3nt: TGTGCCAGCAGCCACAGGGGAAACATGGTTGGCTACACCTTC; CDR3aa: CASSHRGNMVGYTF
abundance: .; j_gene: TRBJ1-5; v_gene: TRBV6-1; len: 16; d_gene: TRBD1; CDR3nt: TGTGCCAGCAGTGGGACAGGGGGTGCGGGCAATCAGCCCCAGCATTTT; CDR3aa: CASSGTGGAGNQPQHF
abundance: .; j_gene: TRBJ2-7; v_gene: TRBV15; len: 15; d_gene: .; CDR3nt: TGTGCCACCAGCAGAGAGGTGTGGGGCAGGGACGAGCAGTACTTC; CDR3aa: CATSREVWGRDEQYF
abundance: .; j_gene: TRBJ1-6; v_gene: TRBV30; len: 12; d_gene: .; CDR3nt: TGTGCCTGGAGTTTACTACAGGCACCCCTCCACTTT; CDR3aa: CAWSLLQAPLHF
abundance: .; j_gene: TRBJ2-1; v_gene: TRBV5-1; len: 12; d_gene: .; CDR3nt: TGCGCCAGCAGCTTGTACCGCAATGAGCAGTTCTTC; CDR3aa: CASSLYRNEQFF
abundance: .; j_gene: TRBJ2-6; v_gene: TRBV27; len: 16; d_gene: .; CDR3nt: TGTGCCAGCAATTGGCCCAGCACCCCTGGGGCCAACGTCCTGACTTTC; CDR3aa: CASNWPSTPGANVLTF
abundance: .; j_gene: TRBJ2-7; v_gene: TRBV3-1/TRBV3-2; len: 17; d_gene: .; CDR3nt: TGTGCCAGCAGCCGCTCAAGTTACCCTACAAACTCCTACGAGCAGTACTTC; CDR3aa: CASSRSSYPTNSYEQYF
abundance: .; j_gene: TRBJ1-1; v_gene: TRBV5-7; len: 15; d_gene: .; CDR3nt: TGTGCCAGCCATATTACCGGGTACAAGAACACTGAAGCTTTCTTT; CDR3aa: CASHITGYKNTEAFF
abundance: .; j_gene: TRBJ1-6; v_gene: TRBV14; len: 16; d_gene: .; CDR3nt: TGTGCCAGCAGCCTTGCCGGGACGCCCTATAATTCACCCCTCCACTTT; CDR3aa: CASSLAGTPYNSPLHF
abundance: .; j_gene: TRBJ1-3; v_gene: TRBV6-1; len: 16; d_gene: .; CDR3nt: TGTGCCAGCAGTGAACTCCCAGCAAACTCTGGAAACACCATATATTTT; CDR3aa: CASSELPANSGNTIYF
abundance: .; j_gene: TRBJ2-3; v_gene: TRBV29-1; len: 14; d_gene: TRBD2; CDR3nt: TGCAGCGTTGGGGGCGGGAGGGGCACAGATACGCAGTATTTT; CDR3aa: CSVGGGRGTDTQYF
abundance: .; j_gene: TRBJ2-3; v_gene: TRBV5-1; len: 14; d_gene: .; CDR3nt: TGCGCCAGCAGCTTTCCGGGAGACGCAGATACGCAGTATTTT; CDR3aa: CASSFPGDADTQYF
abundance: few; j_gene: TRBJ1-2; v_gene: TRBV27; len: 18; d_gene: .; CDR3nt: TGTGCCAGCAGTTTATTCGGGACCCAACCCTCCAATAACTATGGCTACACCTTC; CDR3aa: CASSLFGTQPSNNYGYTF
abundance: .; j_gene: TRBJ1-1; v_gene: TRBV5-4; len: 17; d_gene: .; CDR3nt: TGTGCCAGCAGCGATCTCTTCTTATTGAGCCAGGACACTGAAGCTTTCTTT; CDR3aa: CASSDLFLLSQDTEAFF
abundance: .; j_gene: TRBJ1-1; v_gene: TRBV29-1; len: 10; d_gene: .; CDR3nt: TGCAGCGTCGAGCGGTCTGAAGCTTTCTTT; CDR3aa: CSVERSEAFF
abundance: .; j_gene: TRBJ1-5; v_gene: TRBV28; len: 14; d_gene: .; CDR3nt: TGTGCCAGCAGTTTACCGGGCCCTTGGCAGCCCCAGCATTTT; CDR3aa: CASSLPGPWQPQHF
abundance: .; j_gene: TRBJ2-1; v_gene: TRBV28; len: 15; d_gene: .; CDR3nt: TGTGCCAGCAGGCTTCGCGGGGTCCCATACAATGAGCAGTTCTTC; CDR3aa: CASRLRGVPYNEQFF
abundance: .; j_gene: TRBJ1-2; v_gene: TRBV19; len: 13; d_gene: .; CDR3nt: TGTGCCAGTAGTAGTCTGAATGGGAATGGCTACACCTTC; CDR3aa: CASSSLNGNGYTF
abundance: .; j_gene: TRBJ2-1; v_gene: TRBV5-1; len: 13; d_gene: .; CDR3nt: TGCGCCAGCAGCTTGTTGGATTGGAATGAGCAGTTCTTC; CDR3aa: CASSLLDWNEQFF
abundance: .; j_gene: TRBJ2-7; v_gene: TRBV24-1; len: 14; d_gene: TRBD2; CDR3nt: TGTGCCACCAGGACCGGGACTAGCACCTACGAGCAGTACTTC; CDR3aa: CATRTGTSTYEQYF
abundance: .; j_gene: TRBJ1-5; v_gene: TRBV2; len: 15; d_gene: TRBD1; CDR3nt: TGTGCCAGCAGTGAAGGGGGACAGTCCCGTCAGCCCCAGCATTTT; CDR3aa: CASSEGGQSRQPQHF
abundance: once; j_gene: TRBJ1-5; v_gene: TRBV19; len: 15; d_gene: .; CDR3nt: TGTGCCTCTAAGCCGCAGGTTTATAGCAATCAGCCCCAGCATTTT; CDR3aa: CASKPQVYSNQPQHF